This TCR beta chain came from a study of cytomegalovirus exposure and HLA in healthy donors. Study background: Genetic ancestry analysis placed approximately 78% of the roughly 400 donors that were genotyped in the Caucasian-associated cluster. Notes on the study in general: Cytomegalovirus status, reportedly, was diagnosed with high specificity and sensitivity by the classifier. In a later analysis, HLA-associated beta chains showed higher expansion and lower generation probabilities than comparable chains. The likely explanation for a cluster of highly shared sequence variants was sequencing artifact.

Points on this clone: The antigen remains undetermined. At one end, the junction sequence differs from germline, possibly due to a read error.

The PCR was carried out with 60 Vbeta primers and 13 Jbeta primers. The protocol was immunoSEQ multiplex PCR, while the TCRdb copy is restricted to in-frame clones and leaves out a portion. This sample has more than 120,000 clones, with 78% found just once. Per the germline V gene, CDR1 is WNHNN and CDR2 is SYGVQD (reference sequence). The length of the CDR3 is 12 residues. Source material: PBMCs. The chain employs TRBV10-1 and TRBJ1-1, with D maybe TRBD1 (5 bases). The source of this sequence is a woman aged 40 to 50 in good health and CMV-seropositive. CDR3 DNA: TGCGCCAGTCAAGGGTTGGACACTGAAGCCTTCTTT. Translating gives CASQGLDTEAFF.